These T cell receptor beta chains were read from a single sample in a study of blood T cell repertoires in COVID-19. TCRdb's table, derived via immunoSEQ multiplex PCR, lists solely in-frame clones and lacks some. The sample carries more than 95,000 clones, 81% recorded once. Sequenced sample: peripheral blood. The source is a man at least 80 years old with acute or convalescent COVID-19. Both conserved end residues are trimmed from each CDR3. The size of a clone is reported for some rows only, either as once, few or many, or as a class for expanded clones.

v_gene	abundance	CDR3aa
TRBV6-5	few	ASSPGQAGMKAF
TRBV13	.	ASSSSHGGDTEAF
TRBV6-5	.	ASRRTTDNSPLH
TRBV4-3	.	ASSQDLGGYEQY
TRBV10-2	once	ATRDYPGNEQF
TRBV5-1	.	ASSLEGGAPSEQY
TRBV5-1	.	ASSFGKGVVEKLF
TRBV12-3/TRBV12-4	.	ASSTLAGGEQY
TRBV7-3	.	ASSPTGGGTEAF
TRBV5-1	.	ASSPGGQSYNEQF
TRBV18	.	ASSPPGLAGGEEQY
TRBV14	.	ASSRPGNLAGEGTGELF
TRBV27	.	ASSSKAGLSKTQY
TRBV7-8	.	ASSLEGYRGTEAF
TRBV18	.	ASSPQGSGT
TRBV6-2/TRBV6-3	.	ASSYGWRDGYT
TRBV15	.	ATRGPTGNNSPLH
TRBV18	.	ASSPFTGTQTSTDTQY
TRBV7-3	.	ASSPGPSSYNEQF
TRBV28	.	ASSLTGIQSQPQH
TRBV6-5	.	ASSYSGTGHGYGYT
TRBV30	.	AWVSSRGAWIAF
TRBV5-1	.	ASSEGLAGETQY
TRBV5-1	.	ASSLGTGPQY
TRBV2	.	ASTGRGGSGANVLT
TRBV18	.	ASSPKAGRFSGSSMDIQY
TRBV3-1/TRBV3-2	.	ASSRGQGGGNTIY
TRBV5-1	.	ASSLGQGSRQETQY
TRBV27	once	ASSSRLAGAYNEQF
TRBV18	.	ASSPALRGEQF
TRBV30	.	AWSLQGTGELF
TRBV30	once	AWTRTGNYGYT
TRBV16	once	ASSQLGGISNSPLH
TRBV27	few	ATRRGGSNQPQH
TRBV27	few	ASSLGRGKDEQF
TRBV5-1	once	ASSHSFRGFGNSPLH
TRBV2	.	ASSVEGGNGNTIY
TRBV7-9	.	ASSSWTGTDYGYT
TRBV4-2	.	ASSQGLAGAYQETQY
TRBV29-1	.	SVPPGTGVGETQY
TRBV7-7	.	ASSLAGGRNEQF
TRBV18	.	ASSPRVQGITEAF
TRBV7-2	.	ASSTRTSGSGADTQY
TRBV18	.	ASSLPVSGANVLT
TRBV5-8	.	ASTAYQGNTEAF
TRBV2	.	ASSGGPGNTIY
TRBV7-2	.	ASSLRYEQY
TRBV7-2	once	ASSLQVLYSPLH
TRBV30	.	AWSVTGFEQY
TRBV5-1	.	ASSLTGGTNEKLF
TRBV5-6	few	ASSFRGSYNSPLH
TRBV20-1	.	SAAGNTEAF
TRBV7-9	.	ASSFYLGAGGRNTEAF
TRBV6-6	once	ASSWWDKGKSPLH
TRBV28	.	AAGRTGNTIY
TRBV28	.	ASSSAGQDIAKNIQY
TRBV5-8	.	ASSLIDPQY
TRBV27	few	ASSLYPSGGNYGYT
TRBV2	.	ASRTGQGLNSPLH